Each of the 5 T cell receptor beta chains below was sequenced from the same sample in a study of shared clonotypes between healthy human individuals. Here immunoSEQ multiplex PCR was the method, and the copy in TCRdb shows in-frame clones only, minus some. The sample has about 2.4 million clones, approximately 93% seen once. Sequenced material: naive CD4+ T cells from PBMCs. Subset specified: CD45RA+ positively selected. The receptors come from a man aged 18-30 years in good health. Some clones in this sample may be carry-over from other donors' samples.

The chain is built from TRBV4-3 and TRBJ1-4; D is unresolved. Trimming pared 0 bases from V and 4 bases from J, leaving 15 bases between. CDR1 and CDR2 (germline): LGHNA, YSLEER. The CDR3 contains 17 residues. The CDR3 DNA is TGCGCCAGCAGCCAAGAAGTCCGGGGAGGGTATAATGAAAAACTGTTTTTT. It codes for CASSQEVRGGYNEKLFF.

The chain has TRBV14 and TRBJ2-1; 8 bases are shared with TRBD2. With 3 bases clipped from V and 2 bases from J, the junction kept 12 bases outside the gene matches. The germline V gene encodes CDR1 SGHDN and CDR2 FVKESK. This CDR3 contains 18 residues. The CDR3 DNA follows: TGTGCCAGCAGCCATCGTCCGGGACTAGAGGGGACCTACAATGAGCAGTTCTTC. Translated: CASSHRPGLEGTYNEQFF.

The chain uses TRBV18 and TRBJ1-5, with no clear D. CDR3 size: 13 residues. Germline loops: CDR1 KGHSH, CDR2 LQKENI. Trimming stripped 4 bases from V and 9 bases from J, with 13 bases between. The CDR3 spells CASSQRDLVPQHF. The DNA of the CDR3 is TGTGCCAGCTCACAACGGGATCTTGTGCCCCAGCATTTT.

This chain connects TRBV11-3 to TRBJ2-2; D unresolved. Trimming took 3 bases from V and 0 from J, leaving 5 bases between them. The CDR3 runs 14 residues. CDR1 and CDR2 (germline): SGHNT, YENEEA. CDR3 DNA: TGTGCCAGCAGCTTCCGAACGAACACCGGGGAGCTGTTTTTT. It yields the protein CASSFRTNTGELFF.

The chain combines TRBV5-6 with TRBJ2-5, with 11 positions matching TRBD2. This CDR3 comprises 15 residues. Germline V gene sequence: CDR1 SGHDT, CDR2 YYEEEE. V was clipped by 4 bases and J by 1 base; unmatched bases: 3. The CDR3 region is CASSPGTSGQETQYF. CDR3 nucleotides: TGTGCCAGCAGCCCTGGGACTAGCGGCCAAGAGACCCAGTACTTC.